The following is a T cell receptor beta chain sequence with its context. This sample stems from a study of blood T cell repertoires in COVID-19. The V and J ends lost 6 bases and 6 bases, in that order; junction bases with no gene match: 10. Looked up from germline, CDR1 is MDHEN and CDR2 is SYDVKM. The CDR3 sequence is 16 residues long. The study recruited people aged about 18 to 95 years across roughly 25 US areas. Within the 2 weeks before study entry, each person in the exposed group met a COVID-19 case. In the study's own analysis: Using reference gene primer amplification, nucleated cell counts were estimated. The data were produced by immunoSEQ multiplex PCR, yet TCRdb's version contains in-frame clones alone and is incomplete. V and J calls and clone size come straight from that table; D and trimming were deduced from the DNA. The sample lists some 320,000 clones, around 85% occurring once.

The sequence was obtained from a woman aged 25 to 39 who had been exposed to COVID-19. The chain is built from TRBV28 and TRBJ1-6, with 8 bases aligning to TRBD1. The sequencing input was PBMCs or T cells enriched from blood (not recorded which). The CDR3 reads CASSTEDRVGNSPLHF. The CDR3, as DNA: TGTGCCAGCAGCACCGAGGACAGGGTCGGTAATTCACCCCTCCACTTT.